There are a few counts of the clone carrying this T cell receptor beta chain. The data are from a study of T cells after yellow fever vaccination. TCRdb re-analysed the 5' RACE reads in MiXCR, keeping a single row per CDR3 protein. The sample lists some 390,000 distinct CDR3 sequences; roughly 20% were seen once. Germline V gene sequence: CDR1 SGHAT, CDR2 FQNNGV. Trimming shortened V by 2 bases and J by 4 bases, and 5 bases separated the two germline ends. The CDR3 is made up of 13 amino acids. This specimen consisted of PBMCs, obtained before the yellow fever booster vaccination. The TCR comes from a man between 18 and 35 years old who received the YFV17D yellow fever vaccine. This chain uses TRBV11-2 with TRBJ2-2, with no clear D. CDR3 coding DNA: TGTGCCAGCAGCTTAAAGGGCACCGGGGAGCTGTTTTTT. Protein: CASSLKGTGELFF.